These 21 T cell receptor beta chains came from one sample sequenced in a study of blood T cell repertoires in COVID-19. Assay: immunoSEQ multiplex PCR; the TCRdb copy retains only in-frame clones and omits some. The sample records roughly 250,000 clones, 80% to 85% being singletons. The sequencing sample was made of peripheral blood. The receptors come from a woman aged 60-75 years with active or convalescent COVID-19.

The CDR3 reads CASSQEWSGGAAGANVLTF. CDR3 coding DNA: TGCGCCAGCAGCCAAGAATGGAGCGGGGGAGCGGCTGGGGCCAACGTCCTGACTTTC. The rearrangement links TRBV4-3 to TRBJ2-6; 8 bases match TRBD2. Germline V gene lookup returns CDR1 LGHNA and CDR2 YSLEER. The CDR3 has 19 amino acids. Trimming took 0 bases from V and 2 from J; bases not matched to a gene: 9.

This clone was detected once. The chain carries TRBV7-3 and TRBJ1-1; TRBD1 might be the D (6 bases). The CDR3 has 13 amino acids. The V gene's germline CDR1 is SGHTA and CDR2 FQGTGA. Trimming pared 2 bases from V and 8 bases from J, leaving 12 bases between. CDR3 bases: TGTGCCAGCAGCTTAGAAACACAGGGAGAAGCTTTCTTT. Translated: CASSLETQGEAFF.

The V and J genes are TRBV9 and TRBJ2-1, with D tentatively TRBD1 (6 bases). V was cut by 0 bases and J by 6 bases, with 16 bases left in between. The germline V gene encodes CDR1 SGDLS and CDR2 YYNGEE. The CDR3 length is 16 residues. The CDR3 protein is CASSVAGAGDGNEQFF. DNA of the CDR3: TGTGCCAGCAGCGTAGCCGGGGCAGGGGATGGCAATGAGCAGTTCTTC.

The rearrangement links TRBV19 to TRBJ1-2; 9 bases are a match to TRBD1. CDR3 length: 14 residues. V gave up 7 bases and J gave up 5 bases; unmatched junction bases: 8. CDR1 and CDR2 (germline): LNHDA, SQIVND (reference sequence). In nucleotides, the CDR3 is TGTGCCAGTAACCCGGGACAGGGTCCGTATGGCTACACCTTC. Its protein product is CASNPGQGPYGYTF. Supplemented by reference TRBV19 and TRBJ1-2, the full variable domain reads DGGITQSPKYLFRKEGQNVTLSCEQNLNHDAMYWYRQDPGQGLRLIYYSQIVNDFQKGDIAEGYSVSREKKESFPLTVTSAQKNPTAFYLCASNPGQGPYGYTFGSGTRLTVV.

This chain connects TRBV9 to TRBJ1-2; TRBD1 aligns across 10 bases. The germline V gene encodes CDR1 SGDLS and CDR2 YYNGEE. This CDR3 has 15 amino acids. V lost 3 bases, J lost 9 bases, and 11 bases stayed unmatched. The CDR3 DNA reads as TGTGCCAGCAGCGCCCTCCCGGGACAGGGGTTACGCTACACCTTC. This encodes CASSALPGQGLRYTF.

This clone was counted between two and nine times. The chain couples TRBV4-2 to TRBJ2-7, with D possibly TRBD1 on 5 matching bases. The CDR3 length is 15 residues. The V end lost 3 bases, the J end lost 5 bases, and 17 bases lay between the germline ends. Germline CDR1 is LGHNA and CDR2 is YNFKEQ. Here the CDR3 reads CASSQGNRPMNEQYF. In DNA form, the CDR3 reads TGTGCCAGCAGCCAGGGGAACAGGCCAATGAACGAGCAGTACTTC.

In its sample, this clone was seen once. The rearrangement links TRBV5-1 to TRBJ2-3; unclear D gene. V was cut by 6 bases and J by 6 bases, with 11 bases left in between. Germline lookup yields CDR1 SGHRS and CDR2 YFSETQ. There are 12 residues in the CDR3. CDR3 sequence (DNA): TGCGCCAGCAAAAACTCCGCTGATACGCAGTATTTT. Translation gives CASKNSADTQYF.

The gene calls are TRBV20-1 and TRBJ2-3, with TRBD2 matching over 8 bases. Germline assignment: CDR1 DFQATT and CDR2 SNEGSKA (reference sequence). Losses at the gene ends were 3 bases for V and 4 bases for J; bases not matched to a gene: 9. The CDR3 totals 15 residues. Here the CDR3 reads CSASSGLALPDTQYF. The DNA of the CDR3 is TGCAGTGCTAGTTCCGGACTAGCCCTTCCAGATACGCAGTATTTT.

The V and J genes are TRBV4-3 and TRBJ1-2, with D perhaps matching TRBD1 (6 bases). This CDR3 has 18 amino acids. V shed 0 bases and J shed 0 bases, with 17 bases lying between them. CDR1 is LGHNA, CDR2 YSLEER, per germline. Here the CDR3 DNA reads TGCGCCAGCAGCCAAGATGGAGGCAGGGGCGGAACTAACTATGGCTACACCTTC. Translated, it gives CASSQDGGRGGTNYGYTF.

The V gene is TRBV5-8, the J gene TRBJ1-2; 7 bases line up with TRBD1. V was clipped by 4 bases and J by 1 base; unmatched bases: 7. The germline gives CDR1 SGHTS, CDR2 YDEGEE. The length of the CDR3 is 15 residues. CDR3 loop: CASSRTSGGNYGYTF. CDR3 sequence (DNA): TGTGCCAGCAGCCGAACCTCAGGGGGTAACTATGGCTACACCTTC.

The chain has TRBV9 and TRBJ2-2; 10 nucleotides match TRBD2. The J segment lost 5 bases and the V segment lost 0 bases, leaving 4 bases of the junction unmatched. Germline V gene sequence: CDR1 SGDLS, CDR2 YYNGEE. This CDR3 is built from 16 residues. CDR3 loop: CASSVGASGGTGELFF. In DNA form, the CDR3 reads TGTGCCAGCAGCGTAGGGGCTAGCGGGGGAACCGGGGAGCTGTTTTTT.

The chain joins TRBV9 to TRBJ2-7; maybe TRBD2 (6 bases). Per the germline V gene, CDR1 is SGDLS and CDR2 is YYNGEE. This CDR3 region has 14 residues. The V and J ends lost 4 bases and 7 bases respectively, with 18 bases between them. CDR3 region: CASSPGPRGGEQYF. For the CDR3, the DNA is TGTGCCAGCAGCCCTGGGCCCCGGGGAGGAGAGCAGTACTTC.

This chain connects TRBV5-6 to TRBJ2-6; D is perhaps TRBD1 (5 bases). CDR1 and CDR2 from the germline V gene are SGHDT and YYEEEE. The CDR3 totals 19 residues. V was pared by 0 bases and J by 4 bases, with 20 bases between. The CDR3 protein is CASSLGIRVPLTGANVLTF. CDR3 sequence (DNA): TGTGCCAGCAGCTTGGGCATCAGGGTACCACTCACCGGGGCCAACGTCCTGACTTTC. Full variable domain (outside the CDR3, taken from reference TRBV5-6 and TRBJ2-6): DAGVTQSPTHLIKTRGQQVTLRCSPKSGHDTVSWYQQALGQGPQFIFQYYEEEERQRGNFPDRFSGHQFPNYSSELNVNALLLGDSALYLCASSLGIRVPLTGANVLTFGAGSRLTVL.

The chain employs TRBV10-3 and TRBJ2-1, with D hard to call. V shed 3 bases and J shed 9 bases, with 9 bases lying between them. Germline loops: CDR1 ENHRY, CDR2 SYGVKD. CDR3 length: 12 amino acids. The CDR3 reads CAISEPGSEQFF. DNA of the CDR3: TGTGCCATCAGTGAACCGGGTAGTGAGCAGTTCTTC.

The V call is TRBV6-5, the J call TRBJ2-5; 9 positions match TRBD2. The CDR3 extends over 15 amino acids. Trimming removed 2 bases from V and 5 bases from J; junction bases left unmatched: 6. Germline V gene data show CDR1 as MNHEY and CDR2 as SVGAGI. Here the CDR3 DNA reads TGTGCCAGCAGTTACCAAGCGGGGGGTGGGGAGACCCAGTACTTC. Its protein product is CASSYQAGGGETQYF.

This chain uses TRBV6-5 with TRBJ1-5, with 7 bases that match TRBD1. Germline-derived CDR1 and CDR2 are MNHEY and SVGAGI. J lost 7 bases, V lost 6 bases, and 9 bases had no gene match. The CDR3 loop spans 14 amino acids. In nucleotides, the CDR3 is TGTGCCAGCAGCGTTAACAGGGGTGGCCAGCCCCAGCATTTT. Residues: CASSVNRGGQPQHF.

The V call is TRBV19, the J call TRBJ1-2; D not resolved. CDR3 length: 15 residues. Trimming removed 4 bases from V and 4 bases from J, with 16 bases in between. Germline V gene data show CDR1 as LNHDA and CDR2 as SQIVND (reference sequence). CDR3 loop: CASSTQPPTSYGYTF. The CDR3 region has the DNA TGTGCCAGTAGTACCCAACCCCCAACGAGCTATGGCTACACCTTC.

V is TRBV5-1 and J is TRBJ1-2; D is ambiguous. The V gene's germline CDR1 is SGHRS and CDR2 YFSETQ. CDR3 length: 14 residues. V shed 5 bases and J shed 6 bases, with 17 bases lying between them. The CDR3 DNA is TGCGCCAGCAGACCCCAAACGGGGAACGATGGCTACACCTTC. The encoded protein is CASRPQTGNDGYTF. The full variable domain, in which reference TRBV5-1 and TRBJ1-2 provide the parts outside the CDR3, is KAGVTQTPRYLIKTRGQQVTLSCSPISGHRSVSWYQQTPGQGLQFLFEYFSETQRNKGNFPGRFSGRQFSNSRSEMNVSTLELGDSALYLCASRPQTGNDGYTFGSGTRLTVV.

This clone has a single count. The gene calls are TRBV2 and TRBJ2-7, with D uncertain. Per germline, CDR1 SNHLY and CDR2 FYNNEI. The CDR3 contains 11 residues. V was trimmed by 6 bases and J by 2 bases, leaving 5 bases between them. DNA of the CDR3: TGTGCCAGCAGCCCCACCTACGAGCAGTACTTC. Translating it yields CASSPTYEQYF.

The J gene is TRBJ2-5, the V gene TRBV19; 11 nucleotides match TRBD2. The CDR3 is made up of 16 amino acids. The germline V gene encodes CDR1 LNHDA and CDR2 SQIVND (reference sequence). V lost 4 bases and J lost 5; bases outside the gene matches: 9. This CDR3 is CASSKGSGGARETQYF. CDR3 nucleotides: TGTGCCAGTAGTAAGGGTAGCGGGGGGGCCAGGGAGACCCAGTACTTC.

The J gene is TRBJ1-4, the V gene TRBV7-6; D perhaps matches TRBD1 (6 bases). The V gene's germline CDR1 is SGHVS and CDR2 FNYEAQ. Trimming stripped 1 base from V and 7 bases from J, with 13 bases between. This CDR3 region has 15 residues. The CDR3 protein is CASSLGGTGSEKLFF. The CDR3 DNA reads TGTGCCAGCAGCTTAGGGGGTACAGGGAGTGAAAAACTGTTTTTT.